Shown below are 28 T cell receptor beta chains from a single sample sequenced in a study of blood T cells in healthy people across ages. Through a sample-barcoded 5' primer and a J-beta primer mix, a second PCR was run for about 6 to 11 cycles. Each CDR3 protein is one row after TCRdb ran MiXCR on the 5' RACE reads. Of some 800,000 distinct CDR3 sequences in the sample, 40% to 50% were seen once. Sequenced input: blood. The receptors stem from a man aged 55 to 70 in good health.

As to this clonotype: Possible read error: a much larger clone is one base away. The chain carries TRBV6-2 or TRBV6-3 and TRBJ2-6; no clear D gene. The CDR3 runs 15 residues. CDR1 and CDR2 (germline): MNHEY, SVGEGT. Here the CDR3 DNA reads TGTGCCAGCAGCCCAGACAACTCTGAGGCCAACGTCCTGACTTTC. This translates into CASSPDNSEANVLTF.

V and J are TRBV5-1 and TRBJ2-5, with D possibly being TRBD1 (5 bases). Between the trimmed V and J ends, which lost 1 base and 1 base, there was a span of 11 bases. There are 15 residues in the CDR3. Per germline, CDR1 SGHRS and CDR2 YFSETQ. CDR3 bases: TGCGCCAGCAGCTTGAACCAGGGATCCCAAGAGACCCAGTACTTC. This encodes CASSLNQGSQETQYF.

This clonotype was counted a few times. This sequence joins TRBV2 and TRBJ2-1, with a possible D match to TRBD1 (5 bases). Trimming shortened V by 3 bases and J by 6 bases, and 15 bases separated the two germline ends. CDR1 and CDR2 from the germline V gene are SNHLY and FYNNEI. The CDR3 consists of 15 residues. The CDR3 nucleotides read TGTGCCAGCAGTGATGGCAGGGTAGTTCGCAATGAGCAGTTCTTC. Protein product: CASSDGRVVRNEQFF.

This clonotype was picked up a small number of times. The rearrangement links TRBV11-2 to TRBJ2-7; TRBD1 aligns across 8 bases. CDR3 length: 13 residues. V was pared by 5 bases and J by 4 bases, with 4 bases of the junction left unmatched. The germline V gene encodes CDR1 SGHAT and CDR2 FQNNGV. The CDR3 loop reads CASSVGQVYEQYF. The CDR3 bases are TGTGCCAGCAGCGTGGGACAGGTTTACGAGCAGTACTTC.

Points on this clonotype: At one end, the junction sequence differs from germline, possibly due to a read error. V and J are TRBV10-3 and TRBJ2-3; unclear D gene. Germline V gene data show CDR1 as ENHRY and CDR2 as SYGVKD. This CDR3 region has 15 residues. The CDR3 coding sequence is TGTGTCATCAGTGATGCGACAAAAAGCACAGATACGCAGTATTTT. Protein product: CVISDATKSTDTQYF.

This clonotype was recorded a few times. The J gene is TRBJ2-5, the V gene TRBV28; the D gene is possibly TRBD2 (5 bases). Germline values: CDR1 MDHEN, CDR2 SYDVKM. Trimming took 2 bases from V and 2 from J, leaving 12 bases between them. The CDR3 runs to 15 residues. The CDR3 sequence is CASSLIRTVQETQYF. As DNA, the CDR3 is TGTGCCAGCAGTTTAATCCGGACTGTGCAAGAGACCCAGTACTTC. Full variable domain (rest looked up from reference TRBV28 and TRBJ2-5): DVKVTQSSRYLVKRTGEKVFLECVQDMDHENMFWYRQDPGLGLRLIYFSYDVKMKEKGDIPEGYSVSREKKERFSLILESASTNQTSMYLCASSLIRTVQETQYFGPGTRLLVL.

CDR3: CSAGLAGGLGEQFF. In DNA, the CDR3 is TGCAGTGCTGGCCTAGCGGGGGGGCTGGGGGAGCAGTTCTTC. The V gene is TRBV20-1, the J gene TRBJ2-1; 12 positions match TRBD2. There are 14 residues in the CDR3. V gave up 5 bases and J gave up 10 bases; unmatched junction bases: 9. CDR1 is DFQATT, CDR2 SNEGSKA, per germline (reference sequence).

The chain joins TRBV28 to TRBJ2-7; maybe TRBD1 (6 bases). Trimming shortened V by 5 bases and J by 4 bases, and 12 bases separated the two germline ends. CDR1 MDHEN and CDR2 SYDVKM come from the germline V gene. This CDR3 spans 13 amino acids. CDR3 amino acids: CASSPGDKYEQYF. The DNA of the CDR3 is TGTGCCAGCAGTCCAGGGGACAAATACGAGCAGTACTTC.

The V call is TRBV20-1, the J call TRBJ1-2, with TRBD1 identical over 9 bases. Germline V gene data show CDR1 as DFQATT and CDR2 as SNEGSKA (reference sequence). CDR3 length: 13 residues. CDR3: CSPAGDRDDGYTF. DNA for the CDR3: TGCAGCCCTGCAGGGGACAGGGACGATGGCTACACCTTC.

The CDR3 DNA reads TGTGCCAGCAGATCCGGGCTTGCAGGGGATGAGCAGTTCTTC. It yields the protein CASRSGLAGDEQFF. The J gene is TRBJ2-1, the V gene TRBV6-2 or TRBV6-3, with D maybe TRBD1 (6 bases). Per germline, CDR1 MNHEY and CDR2 SVGEGT. The CDR3 sequence is 14 residues long. V was shortened by 6 bases and J by 8 bases, with 17 bases between the two germline ends.

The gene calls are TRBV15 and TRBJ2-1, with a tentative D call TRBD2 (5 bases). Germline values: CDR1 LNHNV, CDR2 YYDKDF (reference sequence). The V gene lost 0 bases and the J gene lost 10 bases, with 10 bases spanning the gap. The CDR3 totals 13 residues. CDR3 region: CATSRDLEGEQFF. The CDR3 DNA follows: TGTGCCACCAGCAGAGATCTCGAGGGCGAGCAGTTCTTC.

The CDR3 region has the DNA TGTGCCAGCAGCCGAGACAGCTCCCTAAATCAGCCCCAGCATTTT. Amino acids: CASSRDSSLNQPQHF. The chain combines TRBV7-2 with TRBJ1-5, with D possibly being TRBD1 (5 bases). This CDR3 contains 15 residues. Trimming shortened V by 5 bases and J by 4 bases, and 15 bases separated the two germline ends. Germline V gene lookup returns CDR1 SGHTA and CDR2 FQGNSA.

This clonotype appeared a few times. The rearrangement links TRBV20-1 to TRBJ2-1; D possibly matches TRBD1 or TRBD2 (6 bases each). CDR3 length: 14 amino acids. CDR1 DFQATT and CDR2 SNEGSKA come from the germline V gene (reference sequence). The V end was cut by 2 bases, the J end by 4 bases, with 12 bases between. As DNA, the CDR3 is TGCAGTGCTAGACGGGGGCTACTATACAATGAGCAGTTCTTC. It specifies CSARRGLLYNEQFF.

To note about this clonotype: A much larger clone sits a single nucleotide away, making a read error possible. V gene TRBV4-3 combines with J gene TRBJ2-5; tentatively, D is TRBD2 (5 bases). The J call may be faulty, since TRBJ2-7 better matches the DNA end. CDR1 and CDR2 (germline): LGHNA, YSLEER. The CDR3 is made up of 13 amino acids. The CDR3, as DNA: TGCGCCGGCAGCCAAGGCGTGAGGGACGAGCAGTACTTC. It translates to CAGSQGVRDEQYF.

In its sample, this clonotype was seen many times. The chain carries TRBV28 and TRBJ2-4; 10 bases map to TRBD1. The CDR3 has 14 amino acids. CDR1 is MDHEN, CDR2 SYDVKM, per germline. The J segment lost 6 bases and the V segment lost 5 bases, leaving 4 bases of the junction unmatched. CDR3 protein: CASSLRDRGNIQYF. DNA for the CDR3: TGTGCCAGCAGTCTCCGGGACAGGGGAAACATTCAGTACTTC.

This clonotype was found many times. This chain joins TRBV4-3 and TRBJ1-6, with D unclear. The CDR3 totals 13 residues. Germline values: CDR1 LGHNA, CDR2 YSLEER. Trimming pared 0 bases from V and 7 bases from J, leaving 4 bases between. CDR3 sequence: CASSQEENSPLHF. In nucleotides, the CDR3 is TGCGCCAGCAGCCAAGAAGAGAATTCACCCCTCCACTTT.

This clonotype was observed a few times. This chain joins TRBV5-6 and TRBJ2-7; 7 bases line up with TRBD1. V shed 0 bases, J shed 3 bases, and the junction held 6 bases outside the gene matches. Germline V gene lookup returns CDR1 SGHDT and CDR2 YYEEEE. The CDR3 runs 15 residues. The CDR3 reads CASSLGYRGLYEQYF. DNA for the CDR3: TGTGCCAGCAGCTTGGGATACAGGGGCCTCTACGAGCAGTACTTC.

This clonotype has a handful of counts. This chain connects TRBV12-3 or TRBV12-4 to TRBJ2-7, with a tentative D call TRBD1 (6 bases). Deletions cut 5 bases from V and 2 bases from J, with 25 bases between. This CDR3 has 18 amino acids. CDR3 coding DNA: TGTGCCAGCAGTCACAAGACAGGTGGAGAGGTCTGGGCCTACGAGCAGTACTTC. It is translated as CASSHKTGGEVWAYEQYF.

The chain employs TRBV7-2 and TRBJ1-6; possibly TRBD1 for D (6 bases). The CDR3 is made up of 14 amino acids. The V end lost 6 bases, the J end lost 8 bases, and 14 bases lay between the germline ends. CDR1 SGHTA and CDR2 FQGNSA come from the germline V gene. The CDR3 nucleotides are TGTGCCAGCAGATTCGACAGGCGTGATTCACCCCTCCACTTT. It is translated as CASRFDRRDSPLHF. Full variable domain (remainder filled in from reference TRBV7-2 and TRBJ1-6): GAGVSQSPSNKVTEKGKDVELRCDPISGHTALYWYRQSLGQGLEFLIYFQGNSAPDKSGLPSDRFSAERTGGSVSTLTIQRTQQEDSAVYLCASRFDRRDSPLHFGNGTRLTVT.

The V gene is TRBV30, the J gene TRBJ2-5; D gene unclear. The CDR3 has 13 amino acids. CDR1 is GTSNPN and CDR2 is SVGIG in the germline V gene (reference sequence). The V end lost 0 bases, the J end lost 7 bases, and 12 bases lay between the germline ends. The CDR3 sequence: CAWSVGQKTTQYF. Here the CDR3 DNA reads TGTGCCTGGAGTGTAGGTCAGAAGACGACCCAGTACTTC. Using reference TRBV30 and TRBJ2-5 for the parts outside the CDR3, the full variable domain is SQTIHQWPATLVQPVGSPLSLECTVEGTSNPNLYWYRQAAGRGLQLLFYSVGIGQISSEVPQNLSASRPQDRQFILSSKKLLLSDSGFYLCAWSVGQKTTQYFGPGTRLLVL.

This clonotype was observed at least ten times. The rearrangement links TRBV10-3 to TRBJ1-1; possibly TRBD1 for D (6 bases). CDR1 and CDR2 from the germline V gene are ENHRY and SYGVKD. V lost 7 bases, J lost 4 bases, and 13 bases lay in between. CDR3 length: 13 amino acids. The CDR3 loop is CAIKSGAATEAFF. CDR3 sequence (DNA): TGTGCCATCAAATCAGGGGCCGCCACTGAAGCTTTCTTT.

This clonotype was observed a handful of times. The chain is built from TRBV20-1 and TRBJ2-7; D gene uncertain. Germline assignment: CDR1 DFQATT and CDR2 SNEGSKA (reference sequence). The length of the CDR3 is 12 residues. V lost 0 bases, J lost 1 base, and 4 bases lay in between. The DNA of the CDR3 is TGCAGTGCTAGAGATGTGTCCTACGAGCAGTACTTC. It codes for CSARDVSYEQYF.

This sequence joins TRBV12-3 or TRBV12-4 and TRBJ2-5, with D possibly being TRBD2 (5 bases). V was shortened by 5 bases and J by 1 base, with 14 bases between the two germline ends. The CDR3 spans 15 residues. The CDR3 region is CASSPVGVRQETQYF. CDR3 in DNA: TGTGCCAGCAGTCCTGTCGGGGTTCGCCAAGAGACCCAGTACTTC.

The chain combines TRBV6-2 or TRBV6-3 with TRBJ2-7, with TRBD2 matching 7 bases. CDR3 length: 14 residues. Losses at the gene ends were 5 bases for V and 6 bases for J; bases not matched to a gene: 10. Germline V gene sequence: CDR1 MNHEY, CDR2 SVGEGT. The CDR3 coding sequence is TGTGCCAGCAGTCTTCGACTAGCTCCTACCGAGCAGTACTTC. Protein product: CASSLRLAPTEQYF.

This CDR3 is CASRDPSGGADEQFF. CDR3 nucleotides: TGTGCCAGCAGGGACCCTAGCGGGGGGGCCGATGAGCAGTTCTTC. The chain employs TRBV6-5 and TRBJ2-1; 12 bases line up with TRBD2. The V gene end was trimmed by 6 bases and the J gene end by 8 bases; junction bases not matched to a gene: 8. CDR1 is MNHEY, CDR2 SVGAGI, per germline. This CDR3 has 15 residues.

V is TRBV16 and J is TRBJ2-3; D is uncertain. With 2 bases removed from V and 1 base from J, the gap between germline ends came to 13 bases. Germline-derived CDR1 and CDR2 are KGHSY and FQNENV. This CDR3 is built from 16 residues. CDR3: CASSQTPASGTDTQYF. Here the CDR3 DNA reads TGTGCCAGCAGCCAAACTCCGGCCAGTGGCACAGATACGCAGTATTTT.

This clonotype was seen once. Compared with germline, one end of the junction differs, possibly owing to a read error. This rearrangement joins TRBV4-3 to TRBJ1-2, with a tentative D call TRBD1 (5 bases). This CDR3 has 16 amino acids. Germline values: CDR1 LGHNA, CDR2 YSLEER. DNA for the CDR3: TGCGCCAGCATCCAAGATCGCAGGGCGGGGGGCTATGGCTACACCTTC. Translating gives CASIQDRRAGGYGYTF.

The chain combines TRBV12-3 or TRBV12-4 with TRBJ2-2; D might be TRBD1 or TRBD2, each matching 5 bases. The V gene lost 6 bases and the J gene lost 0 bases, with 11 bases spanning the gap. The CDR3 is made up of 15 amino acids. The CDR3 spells CASRRDRANTGELFF. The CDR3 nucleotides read TGTGCCAGCAGAAGGGACCGCGCGAACACCGGGGAGCTGTTTTTT.